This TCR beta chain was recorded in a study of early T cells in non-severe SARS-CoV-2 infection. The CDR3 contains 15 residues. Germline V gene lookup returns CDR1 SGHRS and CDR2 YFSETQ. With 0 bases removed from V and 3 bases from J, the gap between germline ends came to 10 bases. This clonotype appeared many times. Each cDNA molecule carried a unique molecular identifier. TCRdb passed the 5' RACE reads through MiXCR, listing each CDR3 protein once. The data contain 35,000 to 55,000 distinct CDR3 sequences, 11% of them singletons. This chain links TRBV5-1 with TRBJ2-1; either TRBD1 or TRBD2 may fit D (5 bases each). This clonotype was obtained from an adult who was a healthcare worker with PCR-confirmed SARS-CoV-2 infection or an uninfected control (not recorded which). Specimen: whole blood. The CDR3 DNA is TGCGCCAGCAGCTTGGTTGGGGACGGCTACAATGAGCAGTTCTTC. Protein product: CASSLVGDGYNEQFF.